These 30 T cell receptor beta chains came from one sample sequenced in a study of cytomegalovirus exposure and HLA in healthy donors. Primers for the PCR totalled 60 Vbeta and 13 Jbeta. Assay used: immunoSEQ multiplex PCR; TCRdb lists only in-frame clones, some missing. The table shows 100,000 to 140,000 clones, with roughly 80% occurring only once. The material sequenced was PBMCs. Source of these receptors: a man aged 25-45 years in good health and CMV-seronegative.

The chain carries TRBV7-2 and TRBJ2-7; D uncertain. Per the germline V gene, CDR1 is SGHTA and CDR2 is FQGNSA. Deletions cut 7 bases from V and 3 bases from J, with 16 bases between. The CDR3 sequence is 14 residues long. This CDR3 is CASTEMTGNYEQYF. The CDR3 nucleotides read TGTGCCAGCACCGAAATGACTGGAAACTACGAGCAGTACTTC.

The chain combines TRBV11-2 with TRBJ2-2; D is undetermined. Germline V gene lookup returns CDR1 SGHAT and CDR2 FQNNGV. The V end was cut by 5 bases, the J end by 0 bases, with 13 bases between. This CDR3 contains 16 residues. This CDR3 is CASSPPAAANTGELFF. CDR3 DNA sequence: TGTGCCAGCAGCCCACCCGCCGCAGCGAACACCGGGGAGCTGTTTTTT.

For the CDR3, the DNA is TGCGCCAGCAGCCGTTATAGCAATCAGCCCCAGCATTTT. Its protein is CASSRYSNQPQHF. This chain joins TRBV5-1 and TRBJ1-5; no reliable D call. Between the trimmed V and J ends, which lost 4 bases and 0 bases, there was a span of 5 bases. CDR1 SGHRS and CDR2 YFSETQ come from the germline V gene. The CDR3 spans 13 residues.

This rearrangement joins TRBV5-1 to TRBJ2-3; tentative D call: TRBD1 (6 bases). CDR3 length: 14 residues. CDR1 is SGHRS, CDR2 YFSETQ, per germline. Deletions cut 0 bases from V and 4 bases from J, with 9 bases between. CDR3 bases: TGCGCCAGCAGCTTGGTCCCAGGGGCAGATACGCAGTATTTT. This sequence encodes CASSLVPGADTQYF.

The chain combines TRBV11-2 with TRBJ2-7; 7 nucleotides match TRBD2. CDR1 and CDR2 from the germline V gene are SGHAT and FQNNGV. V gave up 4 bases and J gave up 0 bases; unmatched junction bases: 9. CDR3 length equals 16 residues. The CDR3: CASSSPSGRSSYEQYF. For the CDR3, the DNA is TGTGCCAGCAGCTCGCCTAGCGGACGAAGCTCCTACGAGCAGTACTTC.

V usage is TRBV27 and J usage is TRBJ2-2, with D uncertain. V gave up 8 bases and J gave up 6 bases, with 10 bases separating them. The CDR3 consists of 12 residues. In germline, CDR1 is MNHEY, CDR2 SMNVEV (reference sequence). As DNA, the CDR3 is TGTGCCAGCGACTCGGGTTCCGGGGAGCTGTTTTTT. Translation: CASDSGSGELFF.

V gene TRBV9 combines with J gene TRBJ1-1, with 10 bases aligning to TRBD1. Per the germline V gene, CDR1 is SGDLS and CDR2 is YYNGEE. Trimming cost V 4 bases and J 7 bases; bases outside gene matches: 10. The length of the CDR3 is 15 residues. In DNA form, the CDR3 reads TGTGCCAGCAGCCCCAATCCCGGACAGGGGGGTGAAGCTTTCTTT. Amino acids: CASSPNPGQGGEAFF.

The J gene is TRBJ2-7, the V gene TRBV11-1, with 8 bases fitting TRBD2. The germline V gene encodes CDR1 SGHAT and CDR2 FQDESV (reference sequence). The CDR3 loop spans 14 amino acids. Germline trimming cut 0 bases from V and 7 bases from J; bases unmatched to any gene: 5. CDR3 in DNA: TGTGCCAGCAGCTTAGCCGGGACTAGAAGGGAGCAGTACTTC. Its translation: CASSLAGTRREQYF.

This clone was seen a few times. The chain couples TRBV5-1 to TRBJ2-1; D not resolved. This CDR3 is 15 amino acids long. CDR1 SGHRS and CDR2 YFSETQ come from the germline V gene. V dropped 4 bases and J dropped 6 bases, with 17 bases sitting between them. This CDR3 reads CASSPVLGSSNEQFF. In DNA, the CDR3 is TGCGCCAGCAGCCCAGTTTTGGGCAGCTCCAATGAGCAGTTCTTC. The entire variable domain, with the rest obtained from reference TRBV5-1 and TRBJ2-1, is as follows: KAGVTQTPRYLIKTRGQQVTLSCSPISGHRSVSWYQQTPGQGLQFLFEYFSETQRNKGNFPGRFSGRQFSNSRSEMNVSTLELGDSALYLCASSPVLGSSNEQFFGPGTRLTVL.

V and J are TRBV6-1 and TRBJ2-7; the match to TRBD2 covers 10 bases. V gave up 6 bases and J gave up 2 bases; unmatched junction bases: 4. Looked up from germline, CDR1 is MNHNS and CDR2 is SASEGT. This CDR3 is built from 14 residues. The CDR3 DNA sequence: TGTGCCAGCAGACTCACTAGCGGGGCCTACGAGCAGTACTTC. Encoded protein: CASRLTSGAYEQYF.

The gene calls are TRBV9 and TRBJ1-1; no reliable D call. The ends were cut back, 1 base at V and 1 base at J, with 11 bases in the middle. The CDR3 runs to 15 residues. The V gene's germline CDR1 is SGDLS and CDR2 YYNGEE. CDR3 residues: CASSVSRTANTEAFF. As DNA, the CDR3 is TGTGCCAGCAGCGTAAGCCGAACCGCGAACACTGAAGCTTTCTTT.

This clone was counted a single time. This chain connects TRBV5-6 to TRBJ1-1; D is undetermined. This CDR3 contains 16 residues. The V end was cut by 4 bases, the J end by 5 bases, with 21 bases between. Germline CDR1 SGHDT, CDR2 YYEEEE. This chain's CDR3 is CASSELVPLRTTEAFF. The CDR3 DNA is TGTGCCAGCAGCGAACTAGTCCCTTTGAGGACTACTGAAGCTTTCTTT.

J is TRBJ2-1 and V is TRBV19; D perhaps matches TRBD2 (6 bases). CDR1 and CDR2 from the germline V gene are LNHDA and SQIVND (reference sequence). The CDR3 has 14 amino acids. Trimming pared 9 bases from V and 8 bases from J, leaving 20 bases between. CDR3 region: CASRKGLLRDEQFF. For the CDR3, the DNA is TGTGCCAGCCGGAAGGGACTTCTTAGGGATGAGCAGTTCTTC.

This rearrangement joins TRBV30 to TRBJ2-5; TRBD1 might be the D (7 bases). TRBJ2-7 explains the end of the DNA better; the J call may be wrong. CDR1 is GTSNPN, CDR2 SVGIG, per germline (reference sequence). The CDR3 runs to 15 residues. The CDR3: CAWSPTGTLSYEQYF. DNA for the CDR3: TGTGCCTGGAGCCCGACAGGGACTCTTTCCTACGAGCAGTACTTC.

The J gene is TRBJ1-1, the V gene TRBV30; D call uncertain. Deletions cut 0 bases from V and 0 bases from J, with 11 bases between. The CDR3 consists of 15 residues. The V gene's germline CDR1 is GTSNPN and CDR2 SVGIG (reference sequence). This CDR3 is CAWSVRGAMNTEAFF. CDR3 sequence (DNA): TGTGCCTGGAGTGTCCGGGGTGCAATGAACACTGAAGCTTTCTTT.

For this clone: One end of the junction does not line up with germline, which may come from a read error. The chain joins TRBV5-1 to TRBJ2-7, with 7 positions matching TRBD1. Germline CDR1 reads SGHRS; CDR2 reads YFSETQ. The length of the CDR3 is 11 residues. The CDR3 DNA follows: TGCGCCAGCAGCCCCGGAGAGGGGGCCTTCTTC. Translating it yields CASSPGEGAFF.

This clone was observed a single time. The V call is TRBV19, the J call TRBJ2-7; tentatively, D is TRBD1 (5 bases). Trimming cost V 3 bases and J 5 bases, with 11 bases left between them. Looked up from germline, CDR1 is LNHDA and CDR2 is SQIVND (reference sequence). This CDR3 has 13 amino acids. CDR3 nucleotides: TGTGCCAGTAGTATCCTCCTAGGGGACGAGCAGTACTTC. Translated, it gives CASSILLGDEQYF.

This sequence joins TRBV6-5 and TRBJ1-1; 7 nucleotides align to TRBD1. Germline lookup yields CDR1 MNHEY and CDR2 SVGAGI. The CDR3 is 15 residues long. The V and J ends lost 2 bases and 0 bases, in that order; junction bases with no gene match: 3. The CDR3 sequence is CASSYRQGVNTEAFF. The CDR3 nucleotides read TGTGCCAGCAGTTACCGACAGGGAGTGAACACTGAAGCTTTCTTT.

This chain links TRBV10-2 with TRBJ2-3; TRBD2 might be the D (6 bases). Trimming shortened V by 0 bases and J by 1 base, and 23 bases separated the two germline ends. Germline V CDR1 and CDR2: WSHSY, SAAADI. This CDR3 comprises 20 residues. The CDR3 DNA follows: TGCGCCAGCAGTGAGTCCGGGGGAACATTACTCGCCAGTCGCACAGATACGCAGTATTTT. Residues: CASSESGGTLLASRTDTQYF.

The chain's CDR3 is CASSLLIAEAFF. DNA for the CDR3: TGTGCCAGCAGTCTCCTAATCGCTGAAGCTTTCTTT. J is TRBJ1-1 and V is TRBV13; D gene unclear. V dropped 6 bases and J dropped 6 bases, with 11 bases sitting between them. The CDR3 is 12 residues long. Germline CDR1 is PRHDT and CDR2 is FYEKMQ (reference sequence).

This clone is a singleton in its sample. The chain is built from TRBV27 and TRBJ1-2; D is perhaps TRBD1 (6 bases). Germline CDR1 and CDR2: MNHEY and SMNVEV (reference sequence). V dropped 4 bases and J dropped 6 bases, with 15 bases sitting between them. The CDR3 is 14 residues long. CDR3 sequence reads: CASSWGHQRNGYTF. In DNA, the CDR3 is TGTGCCAGCAGTTGGGGGCACCAGAGGAATGGCTACACCTTC.

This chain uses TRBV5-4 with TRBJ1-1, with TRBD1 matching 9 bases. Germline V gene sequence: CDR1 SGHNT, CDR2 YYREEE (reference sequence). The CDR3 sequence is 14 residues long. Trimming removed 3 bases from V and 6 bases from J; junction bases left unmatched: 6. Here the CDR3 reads CASSSGTGIPEAFF. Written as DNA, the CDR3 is TGTGCCAGCAGCTCCGGGACAGGGATCCCTGAAGCTTTCTTT.

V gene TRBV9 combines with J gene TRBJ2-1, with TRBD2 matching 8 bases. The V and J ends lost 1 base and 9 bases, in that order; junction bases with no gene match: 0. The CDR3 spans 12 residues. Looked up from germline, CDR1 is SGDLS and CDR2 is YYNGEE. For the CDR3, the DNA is TGTGCCAGCAGCGTAAGCGGGAGTGAGCAGTTCTTC. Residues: CASSVSGSEQFF. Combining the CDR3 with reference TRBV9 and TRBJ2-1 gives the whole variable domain DSGVTQTPKHLITATGQRVTLRCSPRSGDLSVYWYQQSLDQGLQFLIQYYNGEERAKGNILERFSAQQFPDLHSELNLSSLELGDSALYFCASSVSGSEQFFGPGTRLTVL.

The CDR3 sequence: CASSGGTGDYGYTF. CDR3 nucleotides: TGTGCCAGCAGTGGGGGGACAGGGGACTATGGCTACACCTTC. The chain links TRBV6-1 to TRBJ1-2, with TRBD1 identical over 10 bases. Per germline, CDR1 MNHNS and CDR2 SASEGT. Trimming at V came to 4 bases and at J to 3 bases, leaving 2 bases not matched to a gene. The CDR3 contains 14 residues.

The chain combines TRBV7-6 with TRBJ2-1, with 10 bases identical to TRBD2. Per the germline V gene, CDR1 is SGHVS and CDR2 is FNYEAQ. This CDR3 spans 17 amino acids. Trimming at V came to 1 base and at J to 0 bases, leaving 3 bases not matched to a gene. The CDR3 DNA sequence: TGTGCCAGCAGCTTAGTTAGCGGGGGGAGCTCCTACAATGAGCAGTTCTTC. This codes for CASSLVSGGSSYNEQFF.

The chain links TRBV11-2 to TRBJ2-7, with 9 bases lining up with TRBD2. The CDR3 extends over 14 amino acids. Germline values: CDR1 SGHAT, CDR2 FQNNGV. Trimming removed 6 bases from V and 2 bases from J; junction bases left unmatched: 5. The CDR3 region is CASRNSGGPYEQYF. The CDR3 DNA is TGTGCCAGCAGAAATAGCGGGGGCCCCTACGAGCAGTACTTC. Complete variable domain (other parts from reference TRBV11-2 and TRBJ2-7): EAGVAQSPRYKIIEKRQSVAFWCNPISGHATLYWYQQILGQGPKLLIQFQNNGVVDDSQLPKDRFSAERLKGVDSTLKIQPAKLEDSAVYLCASRNSGGPYEQYFGPGTRLTVT.

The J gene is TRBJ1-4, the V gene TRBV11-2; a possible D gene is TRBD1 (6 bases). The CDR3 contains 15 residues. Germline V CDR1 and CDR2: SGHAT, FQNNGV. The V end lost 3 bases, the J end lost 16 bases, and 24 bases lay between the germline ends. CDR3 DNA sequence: TGTGCCAGCAGCTTCGCTGGGGGGGTACCGGGACATGCGTTTTTT. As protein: CASSFAGGVPGHAFF.

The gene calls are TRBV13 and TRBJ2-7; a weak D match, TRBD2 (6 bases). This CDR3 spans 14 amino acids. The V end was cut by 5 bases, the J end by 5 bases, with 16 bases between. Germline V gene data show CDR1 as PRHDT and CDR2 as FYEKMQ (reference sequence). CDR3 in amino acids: CASSTRLDRDEQYF. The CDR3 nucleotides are TGTGCCAGCAGCACCCGACTAGACCGAGACGAGCAGTACTTC. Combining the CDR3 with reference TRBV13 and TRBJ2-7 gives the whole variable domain AAGVIQSPRHLIKEKRETATLKCYPIPRHDTVYWYQQGPGQDPQFLISFYEKMQSDKGSIPDRFSAQQFSDYHSELNMSSLELGDSALYFCASSTRLDRDEQYFGPGTRLTVT.

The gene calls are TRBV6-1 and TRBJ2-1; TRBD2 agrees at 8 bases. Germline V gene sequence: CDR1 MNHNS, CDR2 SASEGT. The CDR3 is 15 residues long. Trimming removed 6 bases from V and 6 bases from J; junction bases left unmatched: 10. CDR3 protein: CASSPGLASANEQFF. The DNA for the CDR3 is TGTGCCAGCAGCCCCGGACTAGCTTCCGCCAATGAGCAGTTCTTC.

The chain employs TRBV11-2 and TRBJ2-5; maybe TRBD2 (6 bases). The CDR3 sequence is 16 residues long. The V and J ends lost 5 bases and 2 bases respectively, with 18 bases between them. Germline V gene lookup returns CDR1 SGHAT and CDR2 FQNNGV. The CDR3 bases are TGTGCCAGCAGCAAAGGGGTAGCGGCAGAACAAGAGACCCAGTACTTC. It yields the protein CASSKGVAAEQETQYF.